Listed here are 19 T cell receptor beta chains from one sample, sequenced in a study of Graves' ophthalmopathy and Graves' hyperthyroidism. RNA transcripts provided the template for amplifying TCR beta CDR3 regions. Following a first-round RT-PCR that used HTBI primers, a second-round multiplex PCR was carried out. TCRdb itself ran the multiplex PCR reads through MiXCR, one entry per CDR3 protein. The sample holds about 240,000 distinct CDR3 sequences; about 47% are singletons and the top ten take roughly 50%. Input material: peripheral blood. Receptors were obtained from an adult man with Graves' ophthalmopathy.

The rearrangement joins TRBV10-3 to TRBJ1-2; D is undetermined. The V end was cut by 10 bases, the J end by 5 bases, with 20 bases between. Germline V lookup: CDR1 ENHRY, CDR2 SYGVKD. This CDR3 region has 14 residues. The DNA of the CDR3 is TGTGCCAGCATTTTACGCGAGGCAGGTTATGGCTACACCTTC. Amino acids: CASILREAGYGYTF.

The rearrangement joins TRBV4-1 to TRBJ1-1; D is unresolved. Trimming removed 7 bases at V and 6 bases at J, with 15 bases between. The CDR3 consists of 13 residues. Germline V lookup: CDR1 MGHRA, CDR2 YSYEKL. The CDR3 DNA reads TGCGCCAGCACCCGTGGGTTGGGAGCTGAAGCTTTCTTT. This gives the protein CASTRGLGAEAFF.

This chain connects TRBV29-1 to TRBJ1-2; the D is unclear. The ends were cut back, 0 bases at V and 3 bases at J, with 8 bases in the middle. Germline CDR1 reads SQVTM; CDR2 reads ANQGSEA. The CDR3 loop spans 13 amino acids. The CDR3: CSVEDWEDYGYTF. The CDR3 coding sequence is TGCAGCGTTGAAGATTGGGAGGACTATGGCTACACCTTC. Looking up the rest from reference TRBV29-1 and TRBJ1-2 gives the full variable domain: SAVISQKPSRDICQRGTSLTIQCQVDSQVTMMFWYRQQPGQSLTLIATANQGSEATYESGFVIDKFPISRPNLTFSTLTVSNMSPEDSSIYLCSVEDWEDYGYTFGSGTRLTVV.

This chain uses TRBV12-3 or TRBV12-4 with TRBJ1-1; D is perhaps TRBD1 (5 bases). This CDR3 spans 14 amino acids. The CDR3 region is CASGLWGWSTEAFF. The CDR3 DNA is TGTGCTAGTGGTTTGTGGGGCTGGAGTACTGAAGCTTTCTTT.

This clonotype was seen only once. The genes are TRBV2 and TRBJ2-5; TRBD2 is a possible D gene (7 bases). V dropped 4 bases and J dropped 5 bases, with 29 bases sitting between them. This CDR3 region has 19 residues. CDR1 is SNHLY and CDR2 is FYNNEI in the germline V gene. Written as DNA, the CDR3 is TGTGCCAGCAGTGCAGGGGTCGCTGTGGGAGGGACCTCGGGGGAGACCCAGTACTTC. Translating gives CASSAGVAVGGTSGETQYF.

DNA of the CDR3: TGTGCCAGCAGCTTAGTTGGAGGGAGGGCTTTCTTT. It encodes CASSLVGGRAFF. The chain couples TRBV7-2 to TRBJ1-1, with D unclear. The ends were cut back, 1 base at V and 11 bases at J, with 11 bases in the middle. Germline V gives CDR1 SGHTA, CDR2 FQGNSA. This CDR3 spans 12 amino acids.

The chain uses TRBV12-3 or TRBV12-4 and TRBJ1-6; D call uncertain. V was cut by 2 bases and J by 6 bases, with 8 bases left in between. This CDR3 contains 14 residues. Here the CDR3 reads CASSLSGGNSPLHF. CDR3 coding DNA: TGTGCCAGCAGTTTATCGGGAGGTAATTCACCCCTCCACTTT.

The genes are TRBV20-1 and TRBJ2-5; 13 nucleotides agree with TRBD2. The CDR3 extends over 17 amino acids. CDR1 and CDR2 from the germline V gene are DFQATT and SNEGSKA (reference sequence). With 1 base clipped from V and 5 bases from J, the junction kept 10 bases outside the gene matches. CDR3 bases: TGCAGTGCTAGAGGGACTAGCGGGAGATTCCCCATCGAGACCCAGTACTTC. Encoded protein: CSARGTSGRFPIETQYF.

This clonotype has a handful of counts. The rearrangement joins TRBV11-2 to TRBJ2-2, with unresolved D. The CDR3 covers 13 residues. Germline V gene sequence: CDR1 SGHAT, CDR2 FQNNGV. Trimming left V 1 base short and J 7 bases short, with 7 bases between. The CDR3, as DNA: TGTGCCAGCAGCTTAGGGGCGTACGGGGAGCTGTTTTTT. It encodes CASSLGAYGELFF.

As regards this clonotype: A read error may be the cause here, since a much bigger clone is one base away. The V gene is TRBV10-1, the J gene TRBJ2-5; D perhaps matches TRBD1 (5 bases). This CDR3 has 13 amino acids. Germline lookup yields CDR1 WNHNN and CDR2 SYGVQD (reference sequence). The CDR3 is CASSDGHSSQLDF. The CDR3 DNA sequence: TGCGCCAGCAGTGATGGACATTCCTCCCAATTGGATTTC.

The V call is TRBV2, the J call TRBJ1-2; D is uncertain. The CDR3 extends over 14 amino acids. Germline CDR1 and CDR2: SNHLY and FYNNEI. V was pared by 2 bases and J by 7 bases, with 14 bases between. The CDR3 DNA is TGTGCCAGCAGTGAAACCCGGGGTAGGAGTGGCTACACCTTC. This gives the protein CASSETRGRSGYTF.

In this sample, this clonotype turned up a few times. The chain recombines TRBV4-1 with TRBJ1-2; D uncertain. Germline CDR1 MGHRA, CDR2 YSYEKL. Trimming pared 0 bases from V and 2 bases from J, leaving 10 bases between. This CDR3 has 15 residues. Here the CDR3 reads CASSQDAGDNYGYTF. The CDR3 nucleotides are TGCGCCAGCAGCCAAGATGCGGGCGACAACTATGGCTACACCTTC.

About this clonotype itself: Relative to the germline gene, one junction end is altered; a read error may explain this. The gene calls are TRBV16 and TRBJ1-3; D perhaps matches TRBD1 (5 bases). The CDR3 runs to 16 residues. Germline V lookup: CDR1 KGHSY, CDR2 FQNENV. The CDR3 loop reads CASSRNRTSSGSTIYF. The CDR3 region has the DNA TGTGCCAGCAGCCGCAATAGGACAAGCTCTGGAAGCACCATATATTTT. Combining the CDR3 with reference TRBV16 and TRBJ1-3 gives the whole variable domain GEEVAQTPKHLVRGEGQKAKLYCAPIKGHSYVFWYQQVLKNEFKFLISFQNENVFDETGMPKERFSAKCLPNSPCSLEIQATKLEDSAVYFCASSRNRTSSGSTIYFGEGSWLTVV.

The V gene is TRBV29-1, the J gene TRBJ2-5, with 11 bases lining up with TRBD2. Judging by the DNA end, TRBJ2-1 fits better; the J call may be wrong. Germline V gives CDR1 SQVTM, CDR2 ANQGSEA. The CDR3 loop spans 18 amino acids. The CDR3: CSVEDGVTLAGGVNEQFF. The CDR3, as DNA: TGCAGCGTTGAAGACGGGGTAACCCTAGCGGGAGGAGTCAATGAGCAGTTCTTC.

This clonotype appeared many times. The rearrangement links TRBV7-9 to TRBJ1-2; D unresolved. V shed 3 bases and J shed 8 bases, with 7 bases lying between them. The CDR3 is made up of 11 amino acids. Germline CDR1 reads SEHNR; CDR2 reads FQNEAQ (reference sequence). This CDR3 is CASSLADGYTF. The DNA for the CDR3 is TGTGCCAGCAGCTTGGCGGACGGCTACACCTTC.

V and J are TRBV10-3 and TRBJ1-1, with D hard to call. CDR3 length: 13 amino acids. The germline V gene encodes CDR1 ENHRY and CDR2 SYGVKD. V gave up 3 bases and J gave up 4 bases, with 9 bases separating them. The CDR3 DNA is TGTGCCATCAGTGACCAATCGCCCACTGAAGCTTTCTTT. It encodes CAISDQSPTEAFF.

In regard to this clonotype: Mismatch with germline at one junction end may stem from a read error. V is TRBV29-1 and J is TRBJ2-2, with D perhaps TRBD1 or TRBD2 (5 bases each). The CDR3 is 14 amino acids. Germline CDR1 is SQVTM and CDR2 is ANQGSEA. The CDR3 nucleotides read TGCGGACCAGTAAGACAGATACACCGAGGGGAGCCGTTTTTT. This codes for CGPVRQIHRGEPFF.

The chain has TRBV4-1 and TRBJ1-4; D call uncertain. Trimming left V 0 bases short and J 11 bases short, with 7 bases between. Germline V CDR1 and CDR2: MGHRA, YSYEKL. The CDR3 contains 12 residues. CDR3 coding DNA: TGCGCCAGCAGCCAAGAGGGCGAGAAACTGTTTTTT. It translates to CASSQEGEKLFF.

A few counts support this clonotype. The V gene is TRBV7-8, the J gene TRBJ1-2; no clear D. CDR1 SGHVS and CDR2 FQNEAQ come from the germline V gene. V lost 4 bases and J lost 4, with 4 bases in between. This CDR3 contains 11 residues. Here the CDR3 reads CASSWGYGYTF. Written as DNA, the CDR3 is TGTGCCAGCAGCTGGGGCTATGGCTACACCTTC.